The rows below give T cell receptor beta chains drawn from one sample of a study of shared clonotypes between healthy human individuals. Here immunoSEQ multiplex PCR was the method, and the copy in TCRdb shows in-frame clones only, minus some. Altogether roughly 2 million clones are present, 90% to 95% being singletons, with the ten largest covering roughly 0.13%. The sequencing input was naive CD4+ T cells sorted from blood. The source is a man between 18 and 35 years old in good health. The CDR3 runs from the conserved cysteine through the conserved F or W. A D gene is named only where the DNA matches it firmly. Some rows have no size entry. The others give once, few or many, or a class for an expanded clone.

TRBJ1-1 13 - - TRBV5-1 TGCGCCAGCAGCGGGTTGACAGGCACTGAAGCTTTCTTT CASSGLTGTEAFF
TRBJ1-1 13 - TRBD1 TRBV2 TGTGCCAGCAGGGACAGGGAAAACACTGAAGCTTTCTTT CASRDRENTEAFF
TRBJ2-7 13 - - TRBV28 TGTGCCAGCAGTTTATACTACTCCTACGAGCAGTACTTC CASSLYYSYEQYF
TRBJ2-3 13 - - TRBV7-2 TGTGCCAGCAGCTTATTAAGCACAGATACGCAGTATTTT CASSLLSTDTQYF
TRBJ2-7 12 - - TRBV2 TGTGCCAGCAGGGGGCTCGCCTACGAGCAGTACTTC CASRGLAYEQYF
TRBJ1-5 18 once - TRBV10-2 TGCGCCAGCAGTGATTGGGGGACACGGGGGATAAGCAATCAGCCCCAGCATTTT CASSDWGTRGISNQPQHF
TRBJ2-3 16 few - TRBV5-1 TGCGCCAGCAGTCCCATAGGGGCGCGGGGCACAGATACGCAGTATTTT CASSPIGARGTDTQYF
TRBJ2-2 13 - - TRBV19 TGTGCCAGTAGTTTGACAGGCGCCGGGGAGCTGTTTTTT CASSLTGAGELFF
TRBJ1-2 14 - TRBD1 TRBV5-1 TGCGCCAGCACCCAAGACAGGGACGGCTATGGCTACACCTTC CASTQDRDGYGYTF
TRBJ1-1 19 - - TRBV15 TGTGCCACCAGCCCCCGCTTGTATAGGGTGAACCAATTGAACACTGAAGCTTTCTTT CATSPRLYRVNQLNTEAFF
TRBJ1-2 15 once - TRBV4-1 TGCGCCAGCAGCCAAGTTATCTCCGGGTTCTATGGCTACACCTTC CASSQVISGFYGYTF
TRBJ1-5 13 - - TRBV10-3 TGTGCCATCAGCCGGGACAACAATCAGCCCCAGCATTTT CAISRDNNQPQHF
TRBJ2-2 14 - TRBD2 TRBV4-1 TGCGCCAGCAGCCAAACCGGGAGGTCCGGGGAGCTGTTTTTT CASSQTGRSGELFF
TRBJ2-2 16 - - TRBV18 TGTGCCAGCTCACCGTCCTTCGGGGGAACCACCGGGGAGCTGTTTTTT CASSPSFGGTTGELFF
TRBJ1-4 15 - - TRBV4-1 TGCGCCAGCAGCCCCCTTTCCCTAGGTAATGAAAAACTGTTTTTT CASSPLSLGNEKLFF
TRBJ1-6 13 - TRBD1 TRBV4-1 TGCGCCAGCAGCCAGGTTCAGGGGGCCTCCCTCCACTTT CASSQVQGASLHF
TRBJ2-1 17 - TRBD2 TRBV29-1 TGCAGCGTTGAAGACAGCCTATTTACGGGGGGGTTAAATGAGCAGTTCTTC CSVEDSLFTGGLNEQFF
TRBJ1-5 16 - - TRBV28 TGTGCCAGCAGTTTGATCGGGGTTAATAGCAATCAGCCCCAGCATTTT CASSLIGVNSNQPQHF
TRBJ1-6 15 - - TRBV11-1 TGTGCCAGCAGCTTAGTGGGGGGCATTAATTCACCCCTCCACTTT CASSLVGGINSPLHF
TRBJ2-7 14 - - TRBV6-5 TGTGCCAGCTCTCGAGTCACCGGGGGCTACGAGCAGTACTTC CASSRVTGGYEQYF
TRBJ2-7 10 - - TRBV6-5 TGTGCCAGCAGTCTCTACGAGCAGTACTTC CASSLYEQYF
TRBJ2-5 13 once - TRBV30 TGTGCCTGGAGTGCCGGGGCCGGAGAGACCCAGTACTTC CAWSAGAGETQYF
TRBJ1-5 15 - TRBD1 TRBV29-1 TGCAGCGTTGCCTTCGGACAGGGTAGCAATCAGCCCCAGCATTTT CSVAFGQGSNQPQHF
TRBJ1-6 13 - - TRBV30 TGTGCCTGGAGTGTACAGGGCCAATCACCCCTCCACTTT CAWSVQGQSPLHF
TRBJ2-7 19 - - TRBV28 TGTGCCAGCAGCCCCGAACAACTATGGGGAGTGGAGGTAACCTACGAGCAGTACTTC CASSPEQLWGVEVTYEQYF
TRBJ1-1 15 once - TRBV7-9 TGTGCCAGCAGCTTAATGACTACTTCGAACACTGAAGCTTTCTTT CASSLMTTSNTEAFF
TRBJ2-5 14 once TRBD2 TRBV2 TGTGCCAGCAGAGTTATAGCGGGAGGGGAGACCCAGTACTTC CASRVIAGGETQYF
TRBJ1-6 17 - TRBD1 TRBV5-1 TGCGCCAGCAGCTTGGAACAACAGGGGAGCTATAATTCACCCCTCCACTTT CASSLEQQGSYNSPLHF